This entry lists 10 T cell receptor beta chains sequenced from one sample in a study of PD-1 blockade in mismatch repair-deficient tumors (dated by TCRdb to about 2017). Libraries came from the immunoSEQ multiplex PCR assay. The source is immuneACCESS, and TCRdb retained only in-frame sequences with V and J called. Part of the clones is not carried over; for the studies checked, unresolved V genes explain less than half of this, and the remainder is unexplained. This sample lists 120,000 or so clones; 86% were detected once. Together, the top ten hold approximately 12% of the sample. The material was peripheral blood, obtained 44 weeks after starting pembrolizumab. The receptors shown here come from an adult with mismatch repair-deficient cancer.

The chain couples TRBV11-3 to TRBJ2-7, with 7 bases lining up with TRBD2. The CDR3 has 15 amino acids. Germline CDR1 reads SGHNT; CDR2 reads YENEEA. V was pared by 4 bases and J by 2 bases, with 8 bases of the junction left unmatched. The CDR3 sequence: CASSSPPSGTYEQYF. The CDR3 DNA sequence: TGTGCCAGCAGCTCACCACCTAGCGGAACCTACGAGCAGTACTTC.

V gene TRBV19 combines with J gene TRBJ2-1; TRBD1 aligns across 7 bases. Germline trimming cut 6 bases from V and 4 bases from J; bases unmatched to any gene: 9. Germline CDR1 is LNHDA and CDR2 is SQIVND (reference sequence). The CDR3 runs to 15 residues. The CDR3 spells CASSTNRGAYNEQFF. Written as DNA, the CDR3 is TGTGCCAGTAGCACTAACAGGGGAGCGTACAATGAGCAGTTCTTC.

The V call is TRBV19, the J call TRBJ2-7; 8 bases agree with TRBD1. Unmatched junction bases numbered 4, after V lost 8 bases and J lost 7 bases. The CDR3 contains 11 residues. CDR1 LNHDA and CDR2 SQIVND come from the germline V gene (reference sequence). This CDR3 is CASDRGSEQYF. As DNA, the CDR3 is TGTGCCAGTGACAGGGGTTCGGAGCAGTACTTC.

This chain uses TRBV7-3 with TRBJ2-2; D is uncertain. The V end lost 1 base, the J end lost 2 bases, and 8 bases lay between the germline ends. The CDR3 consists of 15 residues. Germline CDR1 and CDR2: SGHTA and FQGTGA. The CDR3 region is CASSLRLDNTGELFF. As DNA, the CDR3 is TGTGCCAGCAGCTTAAGGCTAGACAACACCGGGGAGCTGTTTTTT.

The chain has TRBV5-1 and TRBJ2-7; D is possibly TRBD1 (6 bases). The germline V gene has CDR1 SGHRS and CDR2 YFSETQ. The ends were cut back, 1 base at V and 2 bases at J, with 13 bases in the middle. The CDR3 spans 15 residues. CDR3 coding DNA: TGCGCCAGCAGCTTGTCTCAGGGGTCCGCCTACGAGCAGTACTTC. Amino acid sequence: CASSLSQGSAYEQYF. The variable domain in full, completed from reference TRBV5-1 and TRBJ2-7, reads KAGVTQTPRYLIKTRGQQVTLSCSPISGHRSVSWYQQTPGQGLQFLFEYFSETQRNKGNFPGRFSGRQFSNSRSEMNVSTLELGDSALYLCASSLSQGSAYEQYFGPGTRLTVT.

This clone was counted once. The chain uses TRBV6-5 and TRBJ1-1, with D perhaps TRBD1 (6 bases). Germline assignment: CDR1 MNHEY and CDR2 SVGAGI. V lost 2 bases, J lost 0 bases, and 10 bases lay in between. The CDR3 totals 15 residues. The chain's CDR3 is CASSYGGALNTEAFF. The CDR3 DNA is TGTGCCAGCAGTTACGGGGGGGCCTTGAACACTGAAGCTTTCTTT.

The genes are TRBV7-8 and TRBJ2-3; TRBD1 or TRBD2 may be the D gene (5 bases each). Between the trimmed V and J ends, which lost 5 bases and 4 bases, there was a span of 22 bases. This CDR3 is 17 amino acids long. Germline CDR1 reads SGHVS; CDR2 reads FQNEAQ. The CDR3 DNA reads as TGTGCCAGCAGCACCGACCGGGACCGGAGGACGGCAGATACGCAGTATTTT. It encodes CASSTDRDRRTADTQYF.

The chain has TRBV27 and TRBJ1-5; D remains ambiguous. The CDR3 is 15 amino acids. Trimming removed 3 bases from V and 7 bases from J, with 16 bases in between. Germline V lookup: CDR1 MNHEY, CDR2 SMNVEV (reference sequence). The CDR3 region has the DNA TGTGCCAGCAGTTTTTCCCCGTACCCGGGACAGCCCCAGCATTTT. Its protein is CASSFSPYPGQPQHF.

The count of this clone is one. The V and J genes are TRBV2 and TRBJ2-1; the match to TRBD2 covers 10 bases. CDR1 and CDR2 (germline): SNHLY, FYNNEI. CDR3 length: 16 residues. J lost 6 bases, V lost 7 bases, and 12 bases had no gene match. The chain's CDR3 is CASTPGGLADSNEQFF. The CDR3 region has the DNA TGTGCCAGCACCCCAGGTGGACTAGCGGACTCCAATGAGCAGTTCTTC. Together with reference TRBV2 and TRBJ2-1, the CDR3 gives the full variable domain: EPEVTQTPSHQVTQMGQEVILRCVPISNHLYFYWYRQILGQKVEFLVSFYNNEISEKSEIFDDQFSVERPDGSNFTLKIRSTKLEDSAMYFCASTPGGLADSNEQFFGPGTRLTVL.

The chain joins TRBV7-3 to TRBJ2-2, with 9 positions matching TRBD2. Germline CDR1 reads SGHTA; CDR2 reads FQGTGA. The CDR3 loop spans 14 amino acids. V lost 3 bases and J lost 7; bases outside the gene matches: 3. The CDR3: CASSLLAGYGELFF. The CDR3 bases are TGTGCCAGCAGCTTGCTAGCGGGATACGGGGAGCTGTTTTTT.